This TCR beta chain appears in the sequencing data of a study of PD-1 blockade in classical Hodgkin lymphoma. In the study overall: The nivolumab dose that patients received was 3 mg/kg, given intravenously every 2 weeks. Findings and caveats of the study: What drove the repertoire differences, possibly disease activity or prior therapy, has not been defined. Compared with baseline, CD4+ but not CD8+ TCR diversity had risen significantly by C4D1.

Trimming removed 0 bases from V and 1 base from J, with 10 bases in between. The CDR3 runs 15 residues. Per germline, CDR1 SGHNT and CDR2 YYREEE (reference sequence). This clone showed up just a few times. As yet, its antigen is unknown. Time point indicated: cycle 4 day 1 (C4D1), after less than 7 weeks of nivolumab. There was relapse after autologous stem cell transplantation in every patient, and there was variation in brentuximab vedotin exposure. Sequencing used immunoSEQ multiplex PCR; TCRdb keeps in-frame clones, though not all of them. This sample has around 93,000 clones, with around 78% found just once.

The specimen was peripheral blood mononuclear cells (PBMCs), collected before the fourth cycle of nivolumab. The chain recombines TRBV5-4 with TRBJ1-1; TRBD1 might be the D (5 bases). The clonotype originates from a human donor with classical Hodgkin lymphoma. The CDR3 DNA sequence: TGTGCCAGCAGCTTGGACCCGGGGACGAACACTGAAGCTTTCTTT. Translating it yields CASSLDPGTNTEAFF.